This passage covers 11 T cell receptor beta chains from one sample sequenced in a study of CD8 T cells in Susac syndrome. Random-hexamer reverse transcription was applied to about 0.5 to 1 ug RNA. Each CDR3 protein gets one entry after TCRdb re-called the immunoSEQ multiplex PCR reads with MiXCR. The sample holds hundreds of thousands of distinct CDR3 sequences, 93% seen once. The source material was CD4+ T cells from PBMCs. These TCRs come from a human donor with multiple sclerosis.

V is TRBV12-3 or TRBV12-4 and J is TRBJ2-1; 11 bases align to TRBD2. Trimming removed 10 bases from V and 5 bases from J; junction bases left unmatched: 7. This CDR3 is built from 14 residues. The CDR3 bases are TGTGCCATCGGGGGACTAGCGGAGAACAATGAGCAGTTCTTC. As protein: CAIGGLAENNEQFF.

The count of this clonotype is one. The V and J genes are TRBV4-2 and TRBJ1-1; D not resolved. Looked up from germline, CDR1 is LGHNA and CDR2 is YNFKEQ. Trimming took off 1 base at V and 1 base at J, with 13 bases between the two ends. This CDR3 is 16 amino acids long. CDR3 residues: CASSQVGVHANTEAFF. In DNA form, the CDR3 reads TGTGCCAGCAGCCAAGTGGGCGTCCACGCGAACACTGAAGCTTTCTTT.

The chain joins TRBV28 to TRBJ2-5; 15 bases agree with TRBD2. V lost 5 bases to trimming and J lost 4 bases; unmatched junction nucleotides: 5. Germline CDR1 MDHEN, CDR2 SYDVKM. The CDR3 length is 16 residues. The CDR3 DNA follows: TGTGCCAGCAGTCCCCCGGGACTAGCGGGGGGAGAGACCCAGTACTTC. Its protein is CASSPPGLAGGETQYF.

In this sample, this clonotype turned up once. The chain joins TRBV12-3 or TRBV12-4 to TRBJ2-2; TRBD1 matches at 8 bases. The CDR3 runs 16 residues. Trimming cost V 1 base and J 6 bases; bases outside gene matches: 7. CDR3 sequence reads: CASSLVHTGGAGELFF. The CDR3 DNA reads TGTGCCAGCAGTTTAGTCCACACAGGGGGAGCCGGGGAGCTGTTTTTT.

The chain combines TRBV20-1 with TRBJ2-5; tentative D call: TRBD2 (6 bases). The CDR3 spans 14 residues. Trimming shortened V by 5 bases and J by 3 bases, and 16 bases separated the two germline ends. Germline V gene lookup returns CDR1 DFQATT and CDR2 SNEGSKA (reference sequence). The CDR3: CSAPPVWGEETQYF. DNA of the CDR3: TGCAGTGCTCCCCCGGTATGGGGGGAAGAGACCCAGTACTTC.

The gene calls are TRBV7-9 and TRBJ1-2; no clear D. Germline values: CDR1 SEHNR, CDR2 FQNEAQ (reference sequence). The CDR3 extends over 14 amino acids. Trimming took off 5 bases at V and 8 bases at J, with 18 bases between the two ends. CDR3 sequence reads: CASSVIGSLGGYTF. The CDR3 nucleotides read TGTGCCAGCAGCGTAATAGGGAGCCTCGGGGGCTACACCTTC.

A single count supports this clonotype. The V and J genes are TRBV12-3 or TRBV12-4 and TRBJ1-1, with TRBD1 matching over 8 bases. J lost 4 bases, V lost 5 bases, and 6 bases had no gene match. This CDR3 comprises 14 residues. CDR3 coding DNA: TGTGCCAGCAGTCCTACAGGGGGATTCACTGAAGCTTTCTTT. Translating gives CASSPTGGFTEAFF.

This clonotype was seen only once. The chain joins TRBV29-1 to TRBJ1-1; unclear D gene. Looked up from germline, CDR1 is SQVTM and CDR2 is ANQGSEA. Trimming removed 4 bases at V and 1 base at J, with 4 bases between. The CDR3 runs to 11 residues. CDR3 amino acids: CSVARNTEAFF. CDR3 sequence (DNA): TGCAGCGTTGCCAGGAACACTGAAGCTTTCTTT.

The rearrangement joins TRBV18 to TRBJ2-5; possibly TRBD2 for D (7 bases). Germline V lookup: CDR1 KGHSH, CDR2 LQKENI. The CDR3 consists of 15 residues. V lost 3 bases and J lost 1, with 12 bases in between. The CDR3 region has the DNA TGTGCCAGCTCACCGGGGGGGCTGCCCCAAGAGACCCAGTACTTC. Its protein product is CASSPGGLPQETQYF.

The chain uses TRBV12-3 or TRBV12-4 and TRBJ2-1, with a possible D match to TRBD2 (5 bases). The CDR3 is 11 amino acids. The V end was cut by 9 bases, the J end by 4 bases, with 7 bases between. CDR3 nucleotides: TGTGCCAGTAGGAGGTACAATGAGCAGTTCTTC. Encoded protein: CASRRYNEQFF.

CDR3 in amino acids: CATSDSHSNQPQHF. In nucleotides, the CDR3 is TGTGCCACCTCGGACAGCCATAGCAATCAGCCCCAGCATTTT. J is TRBJ1-5 and V is TRBV2, with D possibly matching TRBD1 (6 bases). Germline V gene lookup returns CDR1 SNHLY and CDR2 FYNNEI. With 10 bases removed from V and 0 bases from J, the gap between germline ends came to 13 bases. The CDR3 runs 14 residues.